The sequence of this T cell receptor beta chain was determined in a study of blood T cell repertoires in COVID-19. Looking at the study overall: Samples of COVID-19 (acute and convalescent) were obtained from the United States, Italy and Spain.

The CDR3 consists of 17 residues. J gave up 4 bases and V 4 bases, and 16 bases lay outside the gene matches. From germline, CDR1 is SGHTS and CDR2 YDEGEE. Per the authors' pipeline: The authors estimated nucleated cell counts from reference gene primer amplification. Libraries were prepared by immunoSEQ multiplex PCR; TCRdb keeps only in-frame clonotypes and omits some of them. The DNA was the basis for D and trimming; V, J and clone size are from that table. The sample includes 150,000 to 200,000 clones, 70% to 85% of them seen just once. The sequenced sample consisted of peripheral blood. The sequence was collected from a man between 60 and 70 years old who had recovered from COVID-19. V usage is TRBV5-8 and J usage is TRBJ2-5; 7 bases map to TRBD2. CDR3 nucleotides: TGTGCCAGCAGCCCCGGGGGGAGTACGAACCCATCAGAGACCCAGTACTTC. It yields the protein CASSPGGSTNPSETQYF.